The 16 T cell receptor beta chains given below trace back to one sample, sequenced in a study of identical twins (dated by TCRdb to the mid-2010s). Library preparation used 5' RACE. Sequenced on an Illumina HiSeq 2000. The raw public data were reprocessed by TCRdb itself: fastp quality trimming at Q25, MiXCR clonotype calling, in-frame beta chains only. For every CDR3 protein sequence, its rows merge into one entry that carries the most common genes and DNA. For this sample there are some 900,000 distinct CDR3 sequences; approximately 13% appear just once. Around 1.6% of the sample belongs to the ten largest clones. The same sample was also studied in work on yellow fever vaccine responses in identical twins.

The specimen sequenced was PBMCs. These receptors were taken from a woman in her late teens or twenties in good health.

This clonotype was observed a handful of times. The chain links TRBV19 to TRBJ2-7; a possible D gene is TRBD2 (7 bases). Trimming cost V 7 bases and J 2 bases, with 18 bases left between them. CDR3 size: 15 residues. Germline assignment: CDR1 LNHDA and CDR2 SQIVND (reference sequence). The CDR3 is CASNQLGRGAYEQYF. In nucleotides, the CDR3 is TGTGCCAGTAATCAACTAGGGAGGGGGGCCTACGAGCAGTACTTC.

This clonotype was seen ten or more times. The chain joins TRBV5-1 to TRBJ2-1; D is perhaps TRBD2 (6 bases). Germline V CDR1 and CDR2: SGHRS, YFSETQ. Deletions cut 4 bases from V and 3 bases from J, with 14 bases between. This CDR3 comprises 15 residues. The CDR3 loop is CASSQRGERYNEQFF. The CDR3 coding sequence is TGCGCCAGCAGCCAACGCGGGGAGCGCTACAATGAGCAGTTCTTC.

The sample holds many counts of this clonotype. This chain uses TRBV12-3 or TRBV12-4 with TRBJ2-1, with 10 bases matching TRBD1. With 8 bases clipped from V and 9 bases from J, the junction kept 16 bases outside the gene matches. This CDR3 has 16 residues. CDR3 amino acids: CASEPNWDRGSSEQFF. CDR3 nucleotides: TGTGCCAGCGAACCTAATTGGGACAGGGGATCGAGTGAGCAGTTCTTC.

This clonotype was seen at least ten times. This chain connects TRBV3-1 to TRBJ2-1, with TRBD2 matching 8 bases. Trimming cost V 4 bases and J 6 bases; bases outside gene matches: 11. This CDR3 contains 16 residues. Germline V gene sequence: CDR1 LGHDT, CDR2 YNNKEL (reference sequence). As DNA, the CDR3 is TGTGCCAGCAGCCCTACGAGCGGGAGCCTACCCAATGAGCAGTTCTTC. Amino acid sequence: CASSPTSGSLPNEQFF.

This clonotype occurred a few times. The V gene is TRBV12-3 or TRBV12-4, the J gene TRBJ1-4; D gene unclear. CDR3 length: 14 amino acids. Trimming left V 5 bases short and J 3 bases short, with 10 bases between. The DNA of the CDR3 is TGTGCCAGCAGTCCACGCGCGTCTAATGAAAAACTGTTTTTT. It codes for CASSPRASNEKLFF.

This clonotype was seen a handful of times. V and J are TRBV12-3 or TRBV12-4 and TRBJ2-5; D gene ambiguous. The V gene lost 2 bases and the J gene lost 3 bases, with 13 bases spanning the gap. The CDR3 consists of 15 residues. The CDR3 DNA reads as TGTGCCAGCAGTTTAAGTGGCCCGTGGGAAGAGACCCAGTACTTC. The encoded protein is CASSLSGPWEETQYF.

This clonotype has only one observation. Germline and junction disagree at one end, which may indicate a read error. The rearrangement uses TRBV25-1 and TRBJ2-5; D call uncertain. The CDR3 loop spans 15 amino acids. Germline assignment: CDR1 MGHDK and CDR2 SYGVNS. The CDR3 nucleotides read TGTGCCAGCAGTGAATATCTCTCAGACCAAGAGACTCAGTACTTC. This encodes CASSEYLSDQETQYF. The full variable domain, completed using reference TRBV25-1 and TRBJ2-5, is EADIYQTPRYLVIGTGKKITLECSQTMGHDKMYWYQQDPGMELHLIHYSYGVNSTEKGDLSSESTVSRIRTEHFPLTLESARPSHTSQYLCASSEYLSDQETQYFGPGTRLLVL.

The chain carries TRBV6-2 or TRBV6-3 and TRBJ1-1; D remains unclear. V was clipped by 7 bases and J by 2 bases, with 8 bases between them. CDR3 length equals 12 residues. CDR1 and CDR2 (germline): MNHEY, SVGEGT. The CDR3 coding sequence is TGTGCCAGCAACGAGGGCAACACTGAAGCTTTCTTT. It encodes CASNEGNTEAFF.

This clonotype was observed a handful of times. The chain employs TRBV9 and TRBJ2-3; no firm D call. Germline lookup yields CDR1 SGDLS and CDR2 YYNGEE. The CDR3 extends over 16 amino acids. The ends were cut back, 1 base at V and 0 bases at J, with 12 bases in the middle. This CDR3 reads CASSVWWDASTDTQYF. The CDR3 DNA sequence: TGTGCCAGCAGCGTATGGTGGGATGCTAGCACAGATACGCAGTATTTT.

The chain is built from TRBV20-1 and TRBJ2-3, with D uncertain. Trimming stripped 3 bases from V and 4 bases from J, with 14 bases between. The CDR3 has 14 amino acids. Germline loops: CDR1 DFQATT, CDR2 SNEGSKA (reference sequence). In DNA, the CDR3 is TGCAGTGCTAGGGACGGGTCTGGCGCAGATACGCAGTATTTT. It is translated as CSARDGSGADTQYF.

This clonotype has only a few counts. CDR3 coding DNA: TGTGCCAGCAGCTCCACTCAGGGGATGCGAGAAAAACTGTTTTTT. Its protein product is CASSSTQGMREKLFF. This chain joins TRBV7-9 and TRBJ1-4; tentative D call: TRBD1 (6 bases). Germline CDR1 reads SEHNR; CDR2 reads FQNEAQ (reference sequence). This CDR3 region has 15 residues. V was pared by 4 bases and J by 8 bases, with 17 bases between.

This clonotype has at least ten counts. The J gene is TRBJ1-6, the V gene TRBV5-1; no clear D gene. CDR1 and CDR2 from the germline V gene are SGHRS and YFSETQ. V was pared by 7 bases and J by 5 bases, with 13 bases between. The CDR3 has 14 amino acids. The CDR3 loop is CASRTSRDNSPLHF. The CDR3 coding sequence is TGCGCCAGCCGGACGAGCAGAGATAATTCACCCCTCCACTTT.

The chain joins TRBV7-9 to TRBJ2-5; D remains unclear. V lost 5 bases and J 5 bases, leaving 12 bases between the germline ends. Germline CDR1 and CDR2: SEHNR and FQNEAQ (reference sequence). There are 13 residues in the CDR3. The CDR3 protein is CASSPRMGETQYF. The CDR3 DNA is TGTGCCAGCAGCCCCCGCATGGGGGAGACCCAGTACTTC.

This CDR3 reads CASSQETGFGETQYF. The CDR3 nucleotides are TGTGCCAGCAGCCAAGAAACTGGTTTCGGGGAGACCCAGTACTTC. The V gene is TRBV4-2, the J gene TRBJ2-5; D not certain. In germline, CDR1 is LGHNA, CDR2 YNFKEQ. The germline V and J ends were trimmed by 0 bases and 5 bases, with 13 bases remaining between them. The length of the CDR3 is 15 residues.

This clonotype was seen a few times. The chain combines TRBV20-1 with TRBJ1-2, with a weak D call TRBD1 (5 bases). CDR3 size: 13 residues. Per germline, CDR1 DFQATT and CDR2 SNEGSKA (reference sequence). The ends were cut back, 3 bases at V and 2 bases at J, with 10 bases in the middle. The CDR3 DNA reads as TGCAGTGCTAGTGACGGGACCAACTATGGCTACACCTTC. It codes for CSASDGTNYGYTF.

The chain carries TRBV2 and TRBJ2-7, with D unclear. Germline V gene lookup returns CDR1 SNHLY and CDR2 FYNNEI. The V and J ends lost 3 bases and 4 bases respectively, with 16 bases between them. The CDR3 is 15 residues long. The CDR3 spells CASSDPSSPIYEQYF. In DNA form, the CDR3 reads TGTGCCAGCAGTGACCCCAGCAGCCCTATATACGAGCAGTACTTC.